These 6 T cell receptor beta chains originate from one sample sequenced in a study of metastatic and nonmetastatic thyroid tumors. TCRdb re-called clones via MiXCR from the PCR reads. Among fewer than 20,000 clones, about 25% were seen once, and the ten largest hold 15% to 17%. All patients reached thyroid surgery having received no treatment beforehand. Sequencing was done on a sample of adjacent normal tissue. The receptors come from a female donor with papillary thyroid cancer or a benign thyroid nodule (not recorded which). Some clones in this sample may be carry-over from other donors' samples.

The rearrangement joins TRBV7-9 to TRBJ1-2; TRBD1 might be the D (5 bases). V lost 4 bases to trimming and J lost 6 bases, with 12 bases between them. Germline loops: CDR1 SEHNR, CDR2 FQNEAQ (reference sequence). This CDR3 has 13 residues. The CDR3: CASSSQDGNGYTF. In nucleotides, the CDR3 is TGTGCCAGCAGCTCACAGGATGGCAATGGCTACACCTTC.

This clone was seen a few times. V and J are TRBV6-1 and TRBJ1-1, with D unclear. Trimming removed 6 bases from V and 1 base from J, with 9 bases in between. CDR3 size: 13 residues. Germline V gene data show CDR1 as MNHNS and CDR2 as SASEGT. The CDR3 bases are TGTGCCAGCAGGTTAAACAGGAACACTGAAGCTTTCTTT. It specifies CASRLNRNTEAFF.

The V gene is TRBV24-1, the J gene TRBJ1-1; a possible D gene is TRBD1 (5 bases). V was clipped by 9 bases and J by 7 bases, with 17 bases between them. The CDR3 runs to 13 residues. CDR1 is KGHDR and CDR2 is SFDVKD in the germline V gene. The CDR3 DNA is TGTGCCACCGTGCCCAATGGGGGGGGTGAAGCTTTCTTT. Protein: CATVPNGGGEAFF.

The genes are TRBV28 and TRBJ1-5; D is possibly TRBD1 (5 bases). The CDR3 is 12 amino acids. With 6 bases removed from V and 6 bases from J, the gap between germline ends came to 9 bases. Germline V gene data show CDR1 as MDHEN and CDR2 as SYDVKM. CDR3 DNA sequence: TGTGCCAGCAGCCTTGGGGGTCAGCCCCAGCATTTT. As protein: CASSLGGQPQHF.

This clone was seen only a few times. The rearrangement joins TRBV12-3 or TRBV12-4 to TRBJ1-1; no definite D call. V was trimmed by 5 bases and J by 4 bases, leaving 8 bases between them. CDR3 size: 12 residues. The CDR3 DNA follows: TGTGCCAGCAGTAGCCGGGGCACTGAAGCTTTCTTT. It is translated as CASSSRGTEAFF.

The chain is built from TRBV6-1 and TRBJ2-1; TRBD2 matches at 10 bases. CDR1 is MNHNS, CDR2 SASEGT, per germline. V lost 2 bases and J lost 7; bases outside the gene matches: 8. CDR3 length: 16 amino acids. CDR3 sequence (DNA): TGTGCCAGCAGTGAATGGGGTAGCGGGAGGTCGAATGAGCAGTTCTTC. As protein: CASSEWGSGRSNEQFF.